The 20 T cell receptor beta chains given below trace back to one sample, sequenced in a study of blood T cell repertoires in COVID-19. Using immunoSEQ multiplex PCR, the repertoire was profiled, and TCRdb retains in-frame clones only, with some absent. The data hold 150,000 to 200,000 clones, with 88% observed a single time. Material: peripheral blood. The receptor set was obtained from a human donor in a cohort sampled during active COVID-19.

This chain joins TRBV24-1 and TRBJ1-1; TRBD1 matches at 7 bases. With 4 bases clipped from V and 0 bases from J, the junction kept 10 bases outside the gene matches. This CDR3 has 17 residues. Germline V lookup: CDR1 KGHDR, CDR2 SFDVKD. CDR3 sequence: CATSDSDRDTMNTEAFF. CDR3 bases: TGTGCCACCAGTGACTCCGACAGGGACACAATGAACACTGAAGCTTTCTTT.

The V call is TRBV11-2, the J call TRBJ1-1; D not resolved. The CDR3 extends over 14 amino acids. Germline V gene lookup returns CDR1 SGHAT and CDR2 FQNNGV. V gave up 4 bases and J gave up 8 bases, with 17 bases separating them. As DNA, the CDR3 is TGTGCCAGCAGCTCAATCCTCGAGGTAGGCGAAGCTTTCTTT. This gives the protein CASSSILEVGEAFF. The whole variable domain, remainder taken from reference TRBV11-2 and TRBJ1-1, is EAGVAQSPRYKIIEKRQSVAFWCNPISGHATLYWYQQILGQGPKLLIQFQNNGVVDDSQLPKDRFSAERLKGVDSTLKIQPAKLEDSAVYLCASSSILEVGEAFFGQGTRLTVV.

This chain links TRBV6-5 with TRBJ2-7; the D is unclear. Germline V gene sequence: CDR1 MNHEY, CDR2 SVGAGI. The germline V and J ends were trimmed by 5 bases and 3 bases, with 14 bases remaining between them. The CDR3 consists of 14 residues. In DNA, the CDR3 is TGTGCCAGCAGTAGAAGCCCCGGTGACTACGAGCAGTACTTC. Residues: CASSRSPGDYEQYF.

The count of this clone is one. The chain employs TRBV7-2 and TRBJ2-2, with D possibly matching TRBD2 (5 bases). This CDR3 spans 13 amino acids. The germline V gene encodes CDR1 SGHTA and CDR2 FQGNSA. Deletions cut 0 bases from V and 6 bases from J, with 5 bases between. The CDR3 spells CASSLARAGELFF. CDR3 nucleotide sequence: TGTGCCAGCAGCTTAGCGAGGGCCGGGGAGCTGTTTTTT.

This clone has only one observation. DNA for the CDR3: TGTGCCAGCAGCTCTCAATCCGGGCCGCAGGGCGAGCAGTACTTC. Translation gives CASSSQSGPQGEQYF. This rearrangement joins TRBV13 to TRBJ2-7; the D gene is possibly TRBD1 (5 bases). Per germline, CDR1 PRHDT and CDR2 FYEKMQ (reference sequence). There are 15 residues in the CDR3. Trimming pared 4 bases from V and 6 bases from J, leaving 19 bases between.

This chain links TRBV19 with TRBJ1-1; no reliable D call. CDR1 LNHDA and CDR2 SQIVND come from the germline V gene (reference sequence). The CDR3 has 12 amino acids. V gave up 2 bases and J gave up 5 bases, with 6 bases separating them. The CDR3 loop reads CASSISRTEAFF. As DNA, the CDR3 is TGTGCCAGTAGTATATCCAGGACTGAAGCTTTCTTT.

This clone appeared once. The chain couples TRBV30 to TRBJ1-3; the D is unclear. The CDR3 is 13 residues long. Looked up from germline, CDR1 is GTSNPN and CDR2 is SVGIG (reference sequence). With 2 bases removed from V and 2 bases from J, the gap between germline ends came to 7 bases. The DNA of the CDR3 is TGTGCCTGGAGTATCGGGGCTGGAAACACCATATATTTT. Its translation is CAWSIGAGNTIYF. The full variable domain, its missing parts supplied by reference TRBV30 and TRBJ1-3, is SQTIHQWPATLVQPVGSPLSLECTVEGTSNPNLYWYRQAAGRGLQLLFYSVGIGQISSEVPQNLSASRPQDRQFILSSKKLLLSDSGFYLCAWSIGAGNTIYFGEGSWLTVV.

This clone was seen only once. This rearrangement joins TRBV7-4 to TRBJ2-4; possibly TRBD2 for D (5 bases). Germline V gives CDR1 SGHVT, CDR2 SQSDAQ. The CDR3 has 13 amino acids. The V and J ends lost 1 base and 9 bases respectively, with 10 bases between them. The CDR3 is CASSLGEGCIQYF. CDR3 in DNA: TGTGCCAGCAGCTTAGGTGAGGGTTGCATTCAGTACTTC.

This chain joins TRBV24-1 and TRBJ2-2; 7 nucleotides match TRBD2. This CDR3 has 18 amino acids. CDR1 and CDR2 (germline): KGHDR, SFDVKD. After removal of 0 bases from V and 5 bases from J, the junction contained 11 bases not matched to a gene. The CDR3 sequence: CATSDLPRSGIRTGELFF. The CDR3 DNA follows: TGTGCCACCAGTGATTTGCCTAGAAGCGGGATCAGGACCGGGGAGCTGTTTTTT.

In nucleotides, the CDR3 is TGCGCCAGCAGCTCGGCGGGGGGGCCCACCGGGGAGCTGTTTTTT. This codes for CASSSAGGPTGELFF. The chain has TRBV4-1 and TRBJ2-2; 9 nucleotides match TRBD2. The V and J ends lost 5 bases and 4 bases, in that order; junction bases with no gene match: 5. The length of the CDR3 is 15 residues. In germline, CDR1 is MGHRA, CDR2 YSYEKL.

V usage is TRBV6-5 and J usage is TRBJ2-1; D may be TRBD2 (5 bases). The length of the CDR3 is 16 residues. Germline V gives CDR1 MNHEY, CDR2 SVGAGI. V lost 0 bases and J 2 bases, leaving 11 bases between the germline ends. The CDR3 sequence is CASSYSTTAPYNEQFF. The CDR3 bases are TGTGCCAGCAGTTACTCGACTACCGCGCCCTACAATGAGCAGTTCTTC.

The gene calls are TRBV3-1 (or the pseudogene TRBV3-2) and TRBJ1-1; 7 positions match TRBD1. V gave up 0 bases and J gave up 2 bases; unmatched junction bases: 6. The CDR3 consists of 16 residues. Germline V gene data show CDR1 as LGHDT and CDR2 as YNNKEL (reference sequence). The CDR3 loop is CASSQDHRQGNTEAFF. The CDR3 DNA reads TGTGCCAGCAGCCAAGATCATAGACAGGGAAACACTGAAGCTTTCTTT.

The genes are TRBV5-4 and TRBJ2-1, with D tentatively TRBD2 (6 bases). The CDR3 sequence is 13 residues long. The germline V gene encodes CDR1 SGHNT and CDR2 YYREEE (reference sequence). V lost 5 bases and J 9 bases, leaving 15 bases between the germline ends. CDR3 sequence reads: CASSGTPVGEQFF. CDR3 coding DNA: TGTGCCAGCAGTGGGACTCCTGTTGGTGAGCAGTTCTTC.

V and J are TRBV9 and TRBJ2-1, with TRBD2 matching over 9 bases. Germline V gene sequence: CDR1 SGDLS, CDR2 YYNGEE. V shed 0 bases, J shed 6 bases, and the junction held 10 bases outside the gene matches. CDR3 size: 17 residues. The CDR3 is CASSVVVGLAGSNEQFF. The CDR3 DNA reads TGTGCCAGCAGCGTAGTGGTGGGGCTAGCGGGAAGCAATGAGCAGTTCTTC.

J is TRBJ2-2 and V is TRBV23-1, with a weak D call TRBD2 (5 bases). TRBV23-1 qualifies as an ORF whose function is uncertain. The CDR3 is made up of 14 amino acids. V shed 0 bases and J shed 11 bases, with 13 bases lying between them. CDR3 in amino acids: CASSQSVEEGELFF. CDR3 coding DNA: TGCGCCAGCAGTCAATCGGTGGAGGAAGGAGAGCTGTTTTTT.

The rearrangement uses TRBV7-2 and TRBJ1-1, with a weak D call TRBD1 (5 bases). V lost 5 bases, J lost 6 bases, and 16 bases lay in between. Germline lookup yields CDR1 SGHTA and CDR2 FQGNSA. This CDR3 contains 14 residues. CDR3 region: CASSPRQGWPEAFF. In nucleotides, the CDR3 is TGTGCCAGCAGCCCACGCCAGGGTTGGCCTGAAGCTTTCTTT. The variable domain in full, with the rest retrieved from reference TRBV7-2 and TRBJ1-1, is GAGVSQSPSNKVTEKGKDVELRCDPISGHTALYWYRQSLGQGLEFLIYFQGNSAPDKSGLPSDRFSAERTGGSVSTLTIQRTQQEDSAVYLCASSPRQGWPEAFFGQGTRLTVV.

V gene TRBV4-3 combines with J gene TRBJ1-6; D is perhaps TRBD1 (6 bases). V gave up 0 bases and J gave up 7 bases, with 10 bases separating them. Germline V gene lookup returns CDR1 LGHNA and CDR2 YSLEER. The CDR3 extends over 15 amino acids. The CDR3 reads CASSQDRGVNSPLHF. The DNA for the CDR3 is TGCGCCAGCAGCCAAGACAGGGGCGTGAATTCACCCCTCCACTTT.

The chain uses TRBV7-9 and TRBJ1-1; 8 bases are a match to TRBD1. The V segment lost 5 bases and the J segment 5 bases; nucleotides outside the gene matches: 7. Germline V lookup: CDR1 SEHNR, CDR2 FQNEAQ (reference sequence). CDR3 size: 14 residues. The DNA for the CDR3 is TGTGCCAGCAGCCCCGGGACAGGATCAACTGAAGCTTTCTTT. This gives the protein CASSPGTGSTEAFF.

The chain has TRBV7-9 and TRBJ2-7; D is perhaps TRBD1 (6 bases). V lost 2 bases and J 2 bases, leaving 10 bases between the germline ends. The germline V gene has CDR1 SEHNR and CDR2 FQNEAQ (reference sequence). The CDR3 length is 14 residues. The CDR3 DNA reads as TGTGCCAGCAGCTTACCAGGGGTCCCCTACGAGCAGTACTTC. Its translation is CASSLPGVPYEQYF.

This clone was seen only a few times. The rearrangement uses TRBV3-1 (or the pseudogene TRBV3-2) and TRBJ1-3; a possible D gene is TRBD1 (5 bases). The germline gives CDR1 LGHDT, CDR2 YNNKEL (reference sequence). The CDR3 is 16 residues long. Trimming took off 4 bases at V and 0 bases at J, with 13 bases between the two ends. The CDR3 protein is CASSPTGLHSGNTIYF. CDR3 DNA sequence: TGTGCCAGCAGCCCGACGGGACTGCACTCTGGAAACACCATATATTTT.